A selection of T cell receptor beta chains follows, all from one sample in a study of cytomegalovirus exposure and HLA in healthy donors. Method: immunoSEQ multiplex PCR; TCRdb's copy keeps in-frame clones and lacks some. The table lists tens of thousands of clones, roughly three quarters of them singletons. The sample comprised PBMCs. The source is a man younger than 45 in good health and CMV-seronegative. Each CDR3 is given with its conserved first and last residue. The D gene is left open where the match is weak. Where a row states a size, it is once, few, many or the class of an expanded clone; other rows omit it.

size: NA
J: TRBJ2-1
D: TRBD2
V: TRBV7-9
DNA: TGTGCCAGCAGCTTAGCACTAGCGGGAGACAATGAGCAGTTCTTC
CDR3: CASSLALAGDNEQFF

size: NA
J: TRBJ1-2
D: TRBD1
V: TRBV2
DNA: TGTGCCAGCACTGGGGGGCCAGGGGGCAACTATGGCTACACCTTC
CDR3: CASTGGPGGNYGYTF

size: once
J: TRBJ2-7
D: NA
V: TRBV9
DNA: TGTGCCAGCAGCCCTGGACTTACCTACGAGCAGTACTTC
CDR3: CASSPGLTYEQYF

size: once
J: TRBJ1-1
D: NA
V: TRBV7-9
DNA: TGTGCCAGCAGCCCGCAGACAGGCGGGAACACTGAAGCTTTCTTT
CDR3: CASSPQTGGNTEAFF

size: NA
J: TRBJ2-2
D: NA
V: TRBV18
DNA: TGTGCCAGCTCACCCTTTGACGGAGCCAACACCGGGGAGCTGTTTTTT
CDR3: CASSPFDGANTGELFF

size: NA
J: TRBJ2-7
D: TRBD2
V: TRBV5-1
DNA: TGCGCCAGCAGCTTGAGGGCTAGCGGGAGTGGAGGTAGACACGAGCAGTACTTC
CDR3: CASSLRASGSGGRHEQYF

size: NA
J: TRBJ2-6
D: TRBD1
V: TRBV2
DNA: TGTGCCAGCAGGCCCGGACAGGGGGCTGGGGCCAACGTCCTGACTTTC
CDR3: CASRPGQGAGANVLTF

size: NA
J: TRBJ1-4
D: NA
V: TRBV27
DNA: TGTGCCAGCAGTCCCGGCCCGTCCAGGGCTGAAAAACTGTTTTTT
CDR3: CASSPGPSRAEKLFF

size: few
J: TRBJ2-1
D: TRBD2
V: TRBV7-9
DNA: TGTGCCAGCAGCTCTAGCGGGAGGGTGAATGAGCAGTTCTTC
CDR3: CASSSSGRVNEQFF

size: once
J: TRBJ2-3
D: TRBD1
V: TRBV29-1
DNA: TGCAGCGTTACAGGGGGCGCCGGCACAGATACGCAGTATTTT
CDR3: CSVTGGAGTDTQYF

size: NA
J: TRBJ1-4
D: TRBD1
V: TRBV19
DNA: TGTGCCAGTAGTCCCTTCGGACAGGGGAATGAAAAACTGTTTTTT
CDR3: CASSPFGQGNEKLFF

size: NA
J: TRBJ1-5
D: NA
V: TRBV19
DNA: TGTGCCAGTAGTGAGAACAATCAGCCCCAGCATTTT
CDR3: CASSENNQPQHF

size: NA
J: TRBJ2-2
D: NA
V: TRBV19
DNA: TGTGCCAGTAGTAGGGGGGTCGGCGCCGGGGAGCTGTTTTTT
CDR3: CASSRGVGAGELFF

size: NA
J: TRBJ2-5
D: TRBD1
V: TRBV18
DNA: TGTGCCAGCTCACCTTACAGGGGGCAGGAGACCCAGTACTTC
CDR3: CASSPYRGQETQYF

size: NA
J: TRBJ1-5
D: TRBD1
V: TRBV19
DNA: TGTGCCAGTAGTATCTCAGGGGGCGGGCAGCCCCAGCATTTT
CDR3: CASSISGGGQPQHF

size: NA
J: TRBJ2-2
D: TRBD1
V: TRBV5-6
DNA: TGTGCCAGCAGCTTGGCCCCAGGGGGCGGGCTAAGGACCGGGGAGCTGTTTTTT
CDR3: CASSLAPGGGLRTGELFF

size: NA
J: TRBJ1-1
D: NA
V: TRBV7-2
DNA: TGTGCCAGCAGCTTCGGAGGGGAAAGCACTGAAGCTTTCTTT
CDR3: CASSFGGESTEAFF

size: NA
J: TRBJ2-3
D: TRBD2
V: TRBV7-2
DNA: TGTGCCAGCAGCTTAGTAGCGGGGGACACAGATACGCAGTATTTT
CDR3: CASSLVAGDTDTQYF

size: NA
J: TRBJ1-6
D: TRBD1
V: TRBV28
DNA: TGTGCCAGCAGTTCACGGGACAGGGTAACGACACCCCTCCACTTT
CDR3: CASSSRDRVTTPLHF

size: NA
J: TRBJ2-7
D: TRBD1
V: TRBV18
DNA: TGTGCCAGCTCACCATCAAGCGTAGGGGACAGGGGTTACGAGCAGTACTTC
CDR3: CASSPSSVGDRGYEQYF

size: NA
J: TRBJ1-2
D: TRBD1
V: TRBV19
DNA: TGTGCCAGTAGTACCTCCTGGACAGGGCCCGGGGCTAACTATGGCTACACCTTC
CDR3: CASSTSWTGPGANYGYTF

size: NA
J: TRBJ2-1
D: TRBD2
V: TRBV19
DNA: TGTGCCAGTAGTATAAGGCCTAGCGGGGGCTCCTACAATGAGCAGTTCTTC
CDR3: CASSIRPSGGSYNEQFF

size: NA
J: TRBJ2-7
D: TRBD1
V: TRBV2
DNA: TGTGCCAGCAGGGGGACAGGGATCTCCTACGAGCAGTACTTC
CDR3: CASRGTGISYEQYF

size: NA
J: TRBJ2-3
D: NA
V: TRBV30
DNA: TGTGCCTGGAGTGTATTAGCCGGGGACACAGATACGCAGTATTTT
CDR3: CAWSVLAGDTDTQYF

size: NA
J: TRBJ2-5
D: NA
V: TRBV7-8
DNA: TGTGCCAGCAGCTTAGAGGCGGGGAGAAACCAAGAGACCCAGTACTTC
CDR3: CASSLEAGRNQETQYF

size: few
J: TRBJ1-2
D: TRBD1
V: TRBV4-1
DNA: TGCGCCAGCAGCCAACGCACAGGGGGTGTCGGTCAGGGCTACACCTTC
CDR3: CASSQRTGGVGQGYTF

size: NA
J: TRBJ1-6
D: NA
V: TRBV27
DNA: TGTGCCAGCAGTTTATGGACAACAGGGTTCAATTCACCCCTCCACTTT
CDR3: CASSLWTTGFNSPLHF

size: NA
J: TRBJ2-7
D: NA
V: TRBV2
DNA: TGTGCCAGCAGGGGACAAGTCTACGAGCAGTACTTC
CDR3: CASRGQVYEQYF

size: NA
J: TRBJ2-3
D: TRBD2
V: TRBV5-1
DNA: TGCGCCAGCAGTACCGGGACTAGCGGGAGTAACGGCGCAGATACGCAGTATTTT
CDR3: CASSTGTSGSNGADTQYF

size: NA
J: TRBJ1-6
D: NA
V: TRBV5-6
DNA: TGTGCCAGCAGGCAGGGGCCGGGGTCACCCCTCCACTTT
CDR3: CASRQGPGSPLHF

size: NA
J: TRBJ2-3
D: TRBD2
V: TRBV7-6
DNA: TGTGCCAGCAGCCCCACCGGGACTAGCGGGCGGTTCCCTGCTACGCAGTATTTT
CDR3: CASSPTGTSGRFPATQYF

size: NA
J: TRBJ2-1
D: NA
V: TRBV6-1
DNA: TGTGCCAGCAAGCTTGGGGGCGCCTACAATGAGCAGTTCTTC
CDR3: CASKLGGAYNEQFF

size: NA
J: TRBJ2-3
D: NA
V: TRBV4-3
DNA: TGCGCCAGCAGCCAAGTCCCTAGCGAAACAGATACGCAGTATTTT
CDR3: CASSQVPSETDTQYF

size: NA
J: TRBJ2-2
D: NA
V: TRBV14
DNA: TGTGCCAGCAGCCAAGGAGGGAACACCGGGGAGCTGTTTTTT
CDR3: CASSQGGNTGELFF

size: NA
J: TRBJ1-3
D: TRBD1
V: TRBV7-2
DNA: TGTGCCAGCAGCCCCAGGACAGGGGGCTTTGGAAACACCATATATTTT
CDR3: CASSPRTGGFGNTIYF